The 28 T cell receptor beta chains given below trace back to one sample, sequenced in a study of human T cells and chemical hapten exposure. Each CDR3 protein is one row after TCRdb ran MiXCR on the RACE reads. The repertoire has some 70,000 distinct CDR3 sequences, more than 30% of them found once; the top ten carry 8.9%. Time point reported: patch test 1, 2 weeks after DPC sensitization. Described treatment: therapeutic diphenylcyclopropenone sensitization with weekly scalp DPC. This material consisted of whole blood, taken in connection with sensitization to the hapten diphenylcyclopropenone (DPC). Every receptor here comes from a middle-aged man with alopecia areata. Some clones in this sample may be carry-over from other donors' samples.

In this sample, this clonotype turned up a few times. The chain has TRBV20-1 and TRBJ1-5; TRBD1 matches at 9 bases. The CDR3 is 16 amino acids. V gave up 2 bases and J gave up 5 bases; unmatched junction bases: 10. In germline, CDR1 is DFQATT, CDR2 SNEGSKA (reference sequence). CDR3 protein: CSARPLQGARDQPQHF. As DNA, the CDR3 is TGCAGTGCTAGACCACTACAGGGGGCGCGGGATCAGCCCCAGCATTTT.

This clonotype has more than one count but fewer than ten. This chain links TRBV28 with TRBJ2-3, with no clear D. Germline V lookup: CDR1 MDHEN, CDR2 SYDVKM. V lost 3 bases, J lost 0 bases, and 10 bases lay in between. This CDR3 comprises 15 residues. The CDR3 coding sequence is TGTGCCAGCAGTTTTGGTGGGGAAAGCACAGATACGCAGTATTTT. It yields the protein CASSFGGESTDTQYF.

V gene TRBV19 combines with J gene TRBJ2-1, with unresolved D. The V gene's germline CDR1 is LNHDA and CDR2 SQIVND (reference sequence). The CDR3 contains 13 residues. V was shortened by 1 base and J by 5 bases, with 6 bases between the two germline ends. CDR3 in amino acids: CASSIVPHNEQFF. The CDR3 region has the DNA TGTGCCAGTAGTATAGTGCCCCACAATGAGCAGTTCTTC.

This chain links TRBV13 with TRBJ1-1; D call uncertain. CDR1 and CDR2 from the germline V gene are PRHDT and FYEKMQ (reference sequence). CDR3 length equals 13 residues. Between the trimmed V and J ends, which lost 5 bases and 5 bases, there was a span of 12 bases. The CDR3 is CASSVRRGTEAFF. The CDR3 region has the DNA TGTGCCAGCAGCGTCAGGCGGGGAACTGAAGCTTTCTTT.

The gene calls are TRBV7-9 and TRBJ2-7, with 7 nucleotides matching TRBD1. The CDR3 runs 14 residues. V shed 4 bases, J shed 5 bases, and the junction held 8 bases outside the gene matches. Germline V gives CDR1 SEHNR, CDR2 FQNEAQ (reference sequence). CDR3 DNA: TGTGCCAGCAGCTCCGACGAGACAGGGAACGAGCAGTACTTC. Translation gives CASSSDETGNEQYF.

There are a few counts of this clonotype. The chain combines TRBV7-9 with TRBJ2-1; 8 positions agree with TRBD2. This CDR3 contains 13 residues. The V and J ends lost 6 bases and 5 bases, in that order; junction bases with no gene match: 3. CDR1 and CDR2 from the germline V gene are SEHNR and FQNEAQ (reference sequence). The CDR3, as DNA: TGTGCCAGCAGAGGACTAGCCGACAATGAGCAGTTCTTC. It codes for CASRGLADNEQFF.

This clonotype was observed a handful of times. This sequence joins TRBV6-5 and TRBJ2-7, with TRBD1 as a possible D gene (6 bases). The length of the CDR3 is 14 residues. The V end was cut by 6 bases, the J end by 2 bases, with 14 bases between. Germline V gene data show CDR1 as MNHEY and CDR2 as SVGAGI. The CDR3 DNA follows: TGTGCCAGCAGATACGGGACAACAACCTACGAGCAGTACTTC. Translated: CASRYGTTTYEQYF.

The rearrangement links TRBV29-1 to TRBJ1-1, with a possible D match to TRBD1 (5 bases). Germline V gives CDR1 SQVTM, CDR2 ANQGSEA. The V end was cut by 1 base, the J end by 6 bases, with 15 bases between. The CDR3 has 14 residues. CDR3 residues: CSVEAGPEGPEAFF. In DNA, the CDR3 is TGCAGCGTTGAAGCGGGGCCCGAGGGCCCTGAAGCTTTCTTT.

CDR3 sequence: CASSLIGDGAGANVLTF. CDR3 nucleotide sequence: TGTGCCAGCAGTTTGATTGGGGATGGTGCTGGGGCCAACGTCCTGACTTTC. The chain joins TRBV12-3 or TRBV12-4 to TRBJ2-6; no reliable D call. Trimming shortened V by 3 bases and J by 2 bases, and 14 bases separated the two germline ends. The CDR3 is 17 residues long.

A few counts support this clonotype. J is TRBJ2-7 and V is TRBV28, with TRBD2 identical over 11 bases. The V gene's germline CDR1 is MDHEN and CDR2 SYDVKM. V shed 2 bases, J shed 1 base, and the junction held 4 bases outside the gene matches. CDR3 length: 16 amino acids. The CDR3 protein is CASSLRGLAVSYEQYF. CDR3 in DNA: TGTGCCAGCAGTTTAAGGGGACTAGCGGTTTCCTACGAGCAGTACTTC.

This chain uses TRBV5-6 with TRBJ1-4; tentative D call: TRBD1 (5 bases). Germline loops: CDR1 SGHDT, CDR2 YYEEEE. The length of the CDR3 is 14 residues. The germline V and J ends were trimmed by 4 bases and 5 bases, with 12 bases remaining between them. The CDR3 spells CASSKGRTNEKLFF. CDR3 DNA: TGTGCCAGCAGCAAGGGGCGGACAAATGAAAAACTGTTTTTT.

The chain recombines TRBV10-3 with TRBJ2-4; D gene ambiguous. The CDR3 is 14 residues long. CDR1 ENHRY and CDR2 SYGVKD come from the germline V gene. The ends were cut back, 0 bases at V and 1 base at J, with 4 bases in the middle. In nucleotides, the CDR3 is TGTGCCATCAGTGAGTCCGGGGCCAAAAACATTCAGTACTTC. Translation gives CAISESGAKNIQYF.

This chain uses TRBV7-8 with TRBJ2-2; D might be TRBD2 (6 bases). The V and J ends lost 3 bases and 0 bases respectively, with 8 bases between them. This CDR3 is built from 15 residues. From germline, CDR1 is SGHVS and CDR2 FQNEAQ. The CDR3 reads CASSLERANTGELFF. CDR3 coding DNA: TGTGCCAGCAGCTTGGAGCGGGCGAACACCGGGGAGCTGTTTTTT.

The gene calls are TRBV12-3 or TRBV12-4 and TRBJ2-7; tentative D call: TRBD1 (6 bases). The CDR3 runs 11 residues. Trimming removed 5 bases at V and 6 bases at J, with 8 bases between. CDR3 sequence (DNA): TGTGCCAGCAGTACAGGGTTCGAGCAGTACTTC. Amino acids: CASSTGFEQYF.

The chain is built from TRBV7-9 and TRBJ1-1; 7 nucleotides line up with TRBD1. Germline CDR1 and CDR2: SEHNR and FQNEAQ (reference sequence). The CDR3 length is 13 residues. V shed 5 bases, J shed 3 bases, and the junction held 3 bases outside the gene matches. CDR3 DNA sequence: TGTGCCAGCAGCAAACAGGGGCACACTGAAGCTTTCTTT. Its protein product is CASSKQGHTEAFF.

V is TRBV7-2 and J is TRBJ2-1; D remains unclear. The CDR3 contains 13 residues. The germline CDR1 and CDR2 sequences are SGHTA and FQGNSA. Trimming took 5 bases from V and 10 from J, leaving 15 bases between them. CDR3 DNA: TGTGCCAGCAGCGCGTTTCGCCCGACAGAGCAGTTCTTC. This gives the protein CASSAFRPTEQFF. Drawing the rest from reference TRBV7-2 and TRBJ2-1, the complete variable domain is GAGVSQSPSNKVTEKGKDVELRCDPISGHTALYWYRQSLGQGLEFLIYFQGNSAPDKSGLPSDRFSAERTGGSVSTLTIQRTQQEDSAVYLCASSAFRPTEQFFGPGTRLTVL.

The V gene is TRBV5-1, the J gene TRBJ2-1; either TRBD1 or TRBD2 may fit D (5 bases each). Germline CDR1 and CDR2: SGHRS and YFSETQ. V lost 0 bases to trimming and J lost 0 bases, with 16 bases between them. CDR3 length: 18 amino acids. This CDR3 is CASSLASGPLDSYNEQFF. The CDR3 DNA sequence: TGCGCCAGCAGCTTGGCCTCGGGGCCTTTGGACTCCTACAATGAGCAGTTCTTC.

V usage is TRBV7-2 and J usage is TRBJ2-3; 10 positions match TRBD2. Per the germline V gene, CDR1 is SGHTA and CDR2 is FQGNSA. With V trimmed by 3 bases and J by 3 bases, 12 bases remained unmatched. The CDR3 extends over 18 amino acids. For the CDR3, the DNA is TGTGCCAGCAGCTTGTCTCGCCTACTAGCGGGGATTACAGATACGCAGTATTTT. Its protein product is CASSLSRLLAGITDTQYF. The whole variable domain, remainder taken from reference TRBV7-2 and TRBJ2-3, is GAGVSQSPSNKVTEKGKDVELRCDPISGHTALYWYRQSLGQGLEFLIYFQGNSAPDKSGLPSDRFSAERTGGSVSTLTIQRTQQEDSAVYLCASSLSRLLAGITDTQYFGPGTRLTVL.

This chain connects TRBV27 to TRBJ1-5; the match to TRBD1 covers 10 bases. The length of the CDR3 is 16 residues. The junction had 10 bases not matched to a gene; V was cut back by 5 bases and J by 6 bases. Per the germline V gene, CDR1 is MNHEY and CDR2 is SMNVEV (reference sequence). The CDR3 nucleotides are TGTGCCAGCAGTGCGGGGGACAGGGGAAGTAGTCAGCCCCAGCATTTT. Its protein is CASSAGDRGSSQPQHF.

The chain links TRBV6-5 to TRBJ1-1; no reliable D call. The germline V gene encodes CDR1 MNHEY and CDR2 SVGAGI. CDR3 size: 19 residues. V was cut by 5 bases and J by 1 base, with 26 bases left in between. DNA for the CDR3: TGTGCCAGCAGTCCCGGACGGGGAGGAAGAAGGGCAAGGAACACTGAAGCTTTCTTT. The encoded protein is CASSPGRGGRRARNTEAFF.

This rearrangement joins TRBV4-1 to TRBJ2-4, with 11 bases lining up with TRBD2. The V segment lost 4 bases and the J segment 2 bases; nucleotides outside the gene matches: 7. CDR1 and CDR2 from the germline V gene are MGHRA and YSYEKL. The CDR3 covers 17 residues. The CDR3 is CASSPTPSGRTKNIQYF. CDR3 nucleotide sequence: TGCGCCAGCAGCCCCACCCCTAGCGGGAGGACCAAAAACATTCAGTACTTC.

The CDR3 sequence is CASSAGLANYGYTF. The CDR3, as DNA: TGTGCCAGCAGCGCGGGACTAGCAAACTATGGCTACACCTTC. This sequence joins TRBV7-9 and TRBJ1-2, with a possible D match to TRBD1 (5 bases). Germline assignment: CDR1 SEHNR and CDR2 FQNEAQ (reference sequence). The ends were cut back, 5 bases at V and 2 bases at J, with 12 bases in the middle. The CDR3 spans 14 residues.

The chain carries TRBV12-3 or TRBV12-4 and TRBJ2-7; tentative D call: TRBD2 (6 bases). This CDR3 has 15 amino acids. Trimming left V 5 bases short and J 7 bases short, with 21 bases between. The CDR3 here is CASSLYGTGSLEQYF. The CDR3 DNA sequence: TGTGCCAGCAGTCTGTATGGGACTGGGAGCCTAGAGCAGTACTTC.

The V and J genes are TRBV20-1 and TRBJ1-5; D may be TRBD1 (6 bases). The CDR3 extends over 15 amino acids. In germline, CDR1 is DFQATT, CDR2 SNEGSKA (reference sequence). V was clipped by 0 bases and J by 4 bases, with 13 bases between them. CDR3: CSARDMRGTNQPQHF. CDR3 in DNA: TGCAGTGCTAGAGATATGAGGGGGACGAATCAGCCCCAGCATTTT.

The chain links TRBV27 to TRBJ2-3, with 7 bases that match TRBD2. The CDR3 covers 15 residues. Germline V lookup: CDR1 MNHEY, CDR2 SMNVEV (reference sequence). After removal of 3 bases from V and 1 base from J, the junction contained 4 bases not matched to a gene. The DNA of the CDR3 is TGTGCCAGCAGTTTTAGCGGGCTCCGCACAGATACGCAGTATTTT. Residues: CASSFSGLRTDTQYF.

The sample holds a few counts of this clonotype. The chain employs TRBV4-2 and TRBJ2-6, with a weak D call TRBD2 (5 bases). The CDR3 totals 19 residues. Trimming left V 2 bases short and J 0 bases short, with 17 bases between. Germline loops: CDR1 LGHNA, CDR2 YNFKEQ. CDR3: CASSQLYRGARSGANVLTF. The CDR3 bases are TGTGCCAGCAGCCAACTATATCGGGGAGCCCGCTCTGGGGCCAACGTCCTGACTTTC.

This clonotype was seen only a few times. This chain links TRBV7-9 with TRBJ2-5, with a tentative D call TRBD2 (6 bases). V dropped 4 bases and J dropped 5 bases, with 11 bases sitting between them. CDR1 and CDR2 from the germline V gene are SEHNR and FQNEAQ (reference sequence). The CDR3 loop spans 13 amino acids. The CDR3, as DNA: TGTGCCAGCAGCTCAAGGACTATCGAGACCCAGTACTTC. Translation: CASSSRTIETQYF.

The CDR3 region has the DNA TGTGCCAGCAGCTTGAGAGGCCGCAATCAGCCCCAGCATTTT. It translates to CASSLRGRNQPQHF. The chain is built from TRBV12-3 or TRBV12-4 and TRBJ1-5; D gene uncertain. The ends were cut back, 6 bases at V and 2 bases at J, with 11 bases in the middle. The CDR3 runs to 14 residues.